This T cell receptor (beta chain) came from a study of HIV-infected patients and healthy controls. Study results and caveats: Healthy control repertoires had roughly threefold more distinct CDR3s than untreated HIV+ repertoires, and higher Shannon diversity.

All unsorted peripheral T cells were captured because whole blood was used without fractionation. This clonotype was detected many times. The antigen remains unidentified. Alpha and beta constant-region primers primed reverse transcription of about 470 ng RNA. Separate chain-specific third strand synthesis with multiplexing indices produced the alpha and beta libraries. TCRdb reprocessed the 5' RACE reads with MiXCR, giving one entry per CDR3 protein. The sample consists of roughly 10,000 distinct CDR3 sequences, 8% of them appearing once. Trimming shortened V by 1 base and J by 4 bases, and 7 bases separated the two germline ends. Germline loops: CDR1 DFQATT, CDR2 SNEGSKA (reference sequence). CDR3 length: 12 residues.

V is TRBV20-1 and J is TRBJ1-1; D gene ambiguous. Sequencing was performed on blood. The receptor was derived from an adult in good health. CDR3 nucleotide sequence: TGCAGTGCTAGAGTTGGGAGCACTGAAGCTTTCTTT. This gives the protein CSARVGSTEAFF.